The clone carrying this TCR beta chain was recorded many times. Antigen unknown. A unique molecular identifier was carried by every single TCR cDNA molecule. TCRdb recomputed calls from the 5' RACE reads with MiXCR, one row per CDR3 protein. Of about 120,000 distinct CDR3 sequences listed, 10% to 15% are singletons. Time point meaning: blood at routine non-recurrence follow-up after resection. Tumor, nontumor lung or frozen PBMC supplied whole RNA that was sequenced unsorted. This sample is drawn from a study of spatial heterogeneity in lung cancer. Across the study: When follow-up PBMC samples existed, they were sequenced (at a median of approximately two years after resection). Fewer alpha-chain than beta-chain sequences were consistently detected.

Findings and limits, study-wide: The appearance of ubiquitous expanded tumor TCRs in blood was greater at resection than follow-up.

The CDR3 totals 16 residues. Sequenced material: PBMCs, taken at follow-up. The chain has TRBV21-1 and TRBJ1-1; the D call TRBD1 from the table was never checked on the DNA. TRBV21-1 is recorded as a pseudogene. This clonotype was obtained from a male donor with early-stage non-small cell lung cancer. This chain's CDR3 is CAGSYRQGARNTEAFF. The CDR3 nucleotides are TGTGCCGGATCCTACCGACAGGGGGCGCGGAACACTGAAGCTTTCTTT.